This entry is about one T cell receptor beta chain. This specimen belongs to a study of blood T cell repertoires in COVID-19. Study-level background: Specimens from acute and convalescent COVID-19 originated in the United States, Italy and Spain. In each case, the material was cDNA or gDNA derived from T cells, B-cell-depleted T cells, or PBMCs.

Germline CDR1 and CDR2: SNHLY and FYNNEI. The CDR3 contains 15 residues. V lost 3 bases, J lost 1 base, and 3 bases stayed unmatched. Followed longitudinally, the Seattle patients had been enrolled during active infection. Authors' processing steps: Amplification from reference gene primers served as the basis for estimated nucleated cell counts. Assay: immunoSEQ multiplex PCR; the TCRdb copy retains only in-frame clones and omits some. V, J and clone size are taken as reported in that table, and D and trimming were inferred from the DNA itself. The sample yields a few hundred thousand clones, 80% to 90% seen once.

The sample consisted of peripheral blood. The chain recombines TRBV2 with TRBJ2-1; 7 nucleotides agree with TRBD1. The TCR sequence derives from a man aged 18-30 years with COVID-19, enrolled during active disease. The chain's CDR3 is CASSEDRQSYNEQFF. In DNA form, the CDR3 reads TGTGCCAGCAGTGAGGACAGGCAGTCCTACAATGAGCAGTTCTTC.